The 28 T cell receptor beta chains presented below share a single source sample, sequenced in a study of response to subunit inactivated influenza vaccine. A single record per CDR3 protein comes from TCRdb applying MiXCR to the RT-PCR reads. The sample includes under 750,000 distinct CDR3 sequences, about 11% of them seen just once. Sequences were derived from PBMCs from blood, sampled on the day of vaccination. These receptors were collected from a man aged 45 to 65 who received an inactivated influenza vaccine.

This chain links TRBV18 with TRBJ1-1, with D unresolved. V was shortened by 2 bases and J by 1 base, with 14 bases between the two germline ends. This CDR3 has 16 residues. The germline gives CDR1 KGHSH, CDR2 LQKENI. The chain's CDR3 is CASSPFRGRGNTEAFF. The CDR3 DNA is TGTGCCAGCTCACCATTCCGCGGGCGCGGGAACACTGAAGCTTTCTTT.

This sequence joins TRBV5-1 and TRBJ2-7; D is unclear. Germline V gives CDR1 SGHRS, CDR2 YFSETQ. Trimming removed 7 bases from V and 3 bases from J, with 8 bases in between. The CDR3 spans 11 residues. In nucleotides, the CDR3 is TGCGCCAGCGCTGGTATCTACGAGCAGTACTTC. Translating it yields CASAGIYEQYF.

The rearrangement joins TRBV27 to TRBJ2-7, with 9 bases aligning to TRBD1. Germline V gene sequence: CDR1 MNHEY, CDR2 SMNVEV (reference sequence). The CDR3 sequence is 16 residues long. The trim removed 3 bases at V and 3 bases at J, leaving 9 bases unmatched. CDR3 in amino acids: CASSFSPGTGRYEQYF. The CDR3 DNA sequence: TGTGCCAGCAGTTTTTCCCCCGGGACAGGGCGCTACGAGCAGTACTTC.

The chain couples TRBV27 to TRBJ1-6; 9 bases are a match to TRBD1. The CDR3 loop spans 16 amino acids. CDR1 and CDR2 (germline): MNHEY, SMNVEV (reference sequence). The V and J ends lost 5 bases and 6 bases, in that order; junction bases with no gene match: 8. CDR3 in DNA: TGTGCCAGCAGTCCAGGGACAGGGATGGGTAATTCACCCCTCCACTTT. This codes for CASSPGTGMGNSPLHF.

The rearrangement links TRBV20-1 to TRBJ2-7; D is possibly TRBD2 (6 bases). Germline CDR1 and CDR2: DFQATT and SNEGSKA (reference sequence). The ends were cut back, 0 bases at V and 2 bases at J, with 14 bases in the middle. This CDR3 is built from 15 residues. CDR3 nucleotide sequence: TGCAGTGCTAGAGATGCGGGGCACCCAACCTACGAGCAGTACTTC. Protein product: CSARDAGHPTYEQYF.

V is TRBV13 and J is TRBJ2-5, with D perhaps TRBD1 or TRBD2 (6 bases each). The CDR3 covers 16 residues. Germline V gene sequence: CDR1 PRHDT, CDR2 FYEKMQ (reference sequence). The V gene lost 5 bases and the J gene lost 3 bases, with 19 bases spanning the gap. As DNA, the CDR3 is TGTGCCAGCAGCCCCCGGGGGCGCGCCTCCAAAGAGACCCAGTACTTC. Protein sequence: CASSPRGRASKETQYF.

This clonotype was seen at least ten times. This sequence joins TRBV9 and TRBJ2-1; perhaps TRBD1 as D (6 bases). Trimming shortened V by 4 bases and J by 4 bases, and 9 bases separated the two germline ends. The CDR3 spans 13 residues. CDR1 is SGDLS, CDR2 YYNGEE, per germline. The CDR3 bases are TGTGCCAGCAGCACGGACAGTTACAATGAGCAGTTCTTC. It encodes CASSTDSYNEQFF.

This clonotype showed up just a few times. V and J are TRBV7-8 and TRBJ2-5; 11 positions agree with TRBD2. CDR1 is SGHVS and CDR2 is FQNEAQ in the germline V gene. Losses at the gene ends were 2 bases for V and 5 bases for J; bases not matched to a gene: 7. This CDR3 spans 16 amino acids. The CDR3 DNA follows: TGTGCCAGCAGCTTATCCCTAGCGGGAGGCCTTGAGACCCAGTACTTC. The encoded protein is CASSLSLAGGLETQYF.

The V and J genes are TRBV27 and TRBJ1-2; TRBD1 might be the D (6 bases). Trimming took off 1 base at V and 7 bases at J, with 19 bases between the two ends. Germline V gene sequence: CDR1 MNHEY, CDR2 SMNVEV (reference sequence). The CDR3 length is 16 residues. This chain's CDR3 is CASSLLGGPGDSGYTF. CDR3 bases: TGTGCCAGCAGTTTATTGGGGGGCCCGGGAGATTCTGGCTACACCTTC.

The chain joins TRBV5-1 to TRBJ2-5, with TRBD1 matching 8 bases. Germline loops: CDR1 SGHRS, CDR2 YFSETQ. V lost 1 base and J lost 2; bases outside the gene matches: 4. The CDR3 spans 15 residues. The CDR3 DNA follows: TGCGCCAGCAGCTTGTTACAGGGGGTTCAAGAGACCCAGTACTTC. Amino acids: CASSLLQGVQETQYF.

This clonotype has ten or more counts. The chain has TRBV5-6 and TRBJ2-7, with TRBD2 as a possible D gene (6 bases). The germline V gene encodes CDR1 SGHDT and CDR2 YYEEEE. The CDR3 covers 15 residues. Trimming left V 2 bases short and J 5 bases short, with 17 bases between. CDR3 sequence reads: CASSFSGLLGHEQYF. In nucleotides, the CDR3 is TGTGCCAGCAGCTTCTCGGGACTCCTCGGTCACGAGCAGTACTTC.

This clonotype was detected many times. The genes are TRBV12-3 or TRBV12-4 and TRBJ2-7, with TRBD1 identical over 7 bases. J was trimmed by 7 bases and V by 5 bases; bases with no gene match: 8. CDR3 length: 13 amino acids. The CDR3 region is CASSTSGTVEQYF. In nucleotides, the CDR3 is TGTGCCAGCAGTACGTCCGGGACAGTGGAGCAGTACTTC.

This sequence joins TRBV6-7 and TRBJ2-2; possible D gene TRBD1, 6 bases. TRBV6-7 counts as an open reading frame of uncertain function. Trimming took 7 bases from V and 5 from J, leaving 17 bases between them. The length of the CDR3 is 15 residues. CDR3 bases: TGTGCCAGCATTGTTCCAGGGGTTGGTACCGGGGAGCTGTTTTTT. Translation gives CASIVPGVGTGELFF.

This chain joins TRBV12-3 or TRBV12-4 and TRBJ2-2; D remains unclear. The ends were cut back, 8 bases at V and 0 bases at J, with 10 bases in the middle. This CDR3 is built from 14 residues. The CDR3 protein is CASHRAANTGELFF. As DNA, the CDR3 is TGTGCCAGCCATCGGGCAGCGAACACCGGGGAGCTGTTTTTT.

This clonotype was recorded only once. This sequence joins TRBV20-1 and TRBJ2-2; 15 bases agree with TRBD2. Germline lookup yields CDR1 DFQATT and CDR2 SNEGSKA (reference sequence). The CDR3 spans 17 residues. V shed 6 bases and J 2 bases; nucleotides not matched to a gene: 7. The CDR3 coding sequence is TGCAGTGCGAAATGGGGACTAGCGGGGGGAAACACCGGGGAGCTGTTTTTT. It translates to CSAKWGLAGGNTGELFF.

In this sample, this clonotype turned up many times. This rearrangement joins TRBV10-3 to TRBJ1-5; D gene uncertain. The CDR3 is 13 amino acids. V lost 2 bases, J lost 0 bases, and 2 bases lay in between. The germline V gene encodes CDR1 ENHRY and CDR2 SYGVKD. CDR3 DNA sequence: TGTGCCATCAGTGAGAATAGCAATCAGCCCCAGCATTTT. Translated, it gives CAISENSNQPQHF.

This clonotype has only a few counts. The V and J genes are TRBV15 and TRBJ1-1; D not certain. Germline CDR1 and CDR2: LNHNV and YYDKDF (reference sequence). V was shortened by 0 bases and J by 7 bases, with 15 bases between the two germline ends. This CDR3 contains 15 residues. The CDR3 bases are TGTGCCACCAGCAGAGATGGAGCGGTAGGATTTGAAGCTTTCTTT. Amino acids: CATSRDGAVGFEAFF.

The chain couples TRBV4-1 to TRBJ1-1, with a weak D call TRBD1 (5 bases). This CDR3 region has 14 residues. Trimming took off 0 bases at V and 5 bases at J, with 10 bases between the two ends. The germline gives CDR1 MGHRA, CDR2 YSYEKL. The chain's CDR3 is CASSQEGEGTEAFF. Written as DNA, the CDR3 is TGCGCCAGCAGCCAAGAGGGGGAGGGGACTGAAGCTTTCTTT.

The chain couples TRBV5-1 to TRBJ2-5; D is unresolved. This CDR3 has 13 amino acids. CDR1 is SGHRS, CDR2 YFSETQ, per germline. Between the trimmed V and J ends, which lost 3 bases and 4 bases, there was a span of 10 bases. This CDR3 is CASSSFIGETQYF. The CDR3 DNA is TGCGCCAGCAGCTCCTTTATCGGAGAGACCCAGTACTTC. The full variable domain, completed using reference TRBV5-1 and TRBJ2-5, is KAGVTQTPRYLIKTRGQQVTLSCSPISGHRSVSWYQQTPGQGLQFLFEYFSETQRNKGNFPGRFSGRQFSNSRSEMNVSTLELGDSALYLCASSSFIGETQYFGPGTRLLVL.

The V and J genes are TRBV5-1 and TRBJ2-7, with D possibly TRBD1 on 5 matching bases. Trimming left V 1 base short and J 1 base short, with 18 bases between. Germline V gene lookup returns CDR1 SGHRS and CDR2 YFSETQ. The CDR3 contains 17 residues. CDR3 coding DNA: TGCGCCAGCAGCTTGCCGCTCAATAGGGGCTCATCCTACGAGCAGTACTTC. Translated: CASSLPLNRGSSYEQYF.

This clonotype was counted at least ten times. The chain carries TRBV9 and TRBJ2-4; 8 nucleotides match TRBD2. The ends lost 1 base at V and 8 bases at J; junction bases unmatched: 5. The length of the CDR3 is 14 residues. Germline-derived CDR1 and CDR2 are SGDLS and YYNGEE. The CDR3 spells CASSVSGLGDIQYF. As DNA, the CDR3 is TGTGCCAGCAGCGTATCGGGACTAGGGGACATTCAGTACTTC. The full variable domain, with the rest looked up from reference TRBV9 and TRBJ2-4, is DSGVTQTPKHLITATGQRVTLRCSPRSGDLSVYWYQQSLDQGLQFLIQYYNGEERAKGNILERFSAQQFPDLHSELNLSSLELGDSALYFCASSVSGLGDIQYFGAGTRLSVL.

This clonotype showed up just a few times. This chain uses TRBV12-3 or TRBV12-4 with TRBJ2-7; 9 bases align to TRBD1. Trimming at V came to 7 bases and at J to 7 bases, leaving 11 bases not matched to a gene. The CDR3 runs to 14 residues. CDR3: CASNTQQGAGEQYF. The CDR3, as DNA: TGTGCCAGCAACACCCAACAGGGGGCGGGGGAGCAGTACTTC.

This clonotype came up a few times. The V gene is TRBV2, the J gene TRBJ2-3; possibly TRBD2 for D (7 bases). CDR1 and CDR2 from the germline V gene are SNHLY and FYNNEI. This CDR3 spans 15 amino acids. Trimming pared 2 bases from V and 3 bases from J, leaving 12 bases between. The CDR3 DNA follows: TGTGCCAGCAGTGAAACTGGGGGGGCTACAGATACGCAGTATTTT. Translation: CASSETGGATDTQYF.

This clonotype was picked up many times. The V and J genes are TRBV5-1 and TRBJ2-5; D is tentatively TRBD1 or TRBD2 (5 bases each). V was pared by 0 bases and J by 5 bases, with 11 bases between. The CDR3 has 14 amino acids. The germline V gene has CDR1 SGHRS and CDR2 YFSETQ. Here the CDR3 DNA reads TGCGCCAGCAGCTTGGCCGGGACGGGGGAGACCCAGTACTTC. Translated: CASSLAGTGETQYF. Supplemented by reference TRBV5-1 and TRBJ2-5, the full variable domain reads KAGVTQTPRYLIKTRGQQVTLSCSPISGHRSVSWYQQTPGQGLQFLFEYFSETQRNKGNFPGRFSGRQFSNSRSEMNVSTLELGDSALYLCASSLAGTGETQYFGPGTRLLVL.

V usage is TRBV15 and J usage is TRBJ1-5; TRBD1 might be the D (6 bases). V gave up 1 base and J gave up 4 bases, with 8 bases separating them. This CDR3 comprises 14 residues. Per the germline V gene, CDR1 is LNHNV and CDR2 is YYDKDF (reference sequence). CDR3 sequence: CATSRGTVNQPQHF. The CDR3 coding sequence is TGTGCCACCAGCAGAGGGACAGTTAATCAGCCCCAGCATTTT. Using reference TRBV15 and TRBJ1-5 for the parts outside the CDR3, the full variable domain is DAMVIQNPRYQVTQFGKPVTLSCSQTLNHNVMYWYQQKSSQAPKLLFHYYDKDFNNEADTPDNFQSRRPNTSFCFLDIRSPGLGDTAMYLCATSRGTVNQPQHFGDGTRLSIL.

This clonotype has at least ten counts. The J gene is TRBJ1-4, the V gene TRBV5-1; no clear D. With 4 bases removed from V and 7 bases from J, the gap between germline ends came to 17 bases. CDR1 is SGHRS and CDR2 is YFSETQ in the germline V gene. There are 15 residues in the CDR3. CDR3: CASSATHGVGEKLFF. In nucleotides, the CDR3 is TGCGCCAGCAGCGCGACGCATGGGGTCGGTGAAAAACTGTTTTTT.

This clonotype was counted between two and nine times. V gene TRBV20-1 combines with J gene TRBJ2-5; D not certain. The V gene lost 5 bases and the J gene lost 3 bases, with 16 bases spanning the gap. Germline loops: CDR1 DFQATT, CDR2 SNEGSKA (reference sequence). CDR3 length: 14 amino acids. The CDR3 DNA sequence: TGCAGTGCTCCTCCGGCGGCAGTTGAAGAGACCCAGTACTTC. It codes for CSAPPAAVEETQYF.

V gene TRBV5-1 combines with J gene TRBJ2-5; 9 bases agree with TRBD2. The germline V gene has CDR1 SGHRS and CDR2 YFSETQ. After removal of 3 bases from V and 2 bases from J, the junction contained 8 bases not matched to a gene. The CDR3 has 16 amino acids. Here the CDR3 DNA reads TGCGCCAGCAGCTCTCATAGCGGGGGAAGACAAGAGACCCAGTACTTC. As protein: CASSSHSGGRQETQYF. Drawing the rest from reference TRBV5-1 and TRBJ2-5, the complete variable domain is KAGVTQTPRYLIKTRGQQVTLSCSPISGHRSVSWYQQTPGQGLQFLFEYFSETQRNKGNFPGRFSGRQFSNSRSEMNVSTLELGDSALYLCASSSHSGGRQETQYFGPGTRLLVL.